These 32 T cell receptor beta chains were sequenced from one sample in a study of Ad26.COV2.S vaccination and SARS-CoV-2 variants. Assay used: immunoSEQ multiplex PCR; TCRdb lists only in-frame clones, some missing. The table has under 400,000 clones, 87% seen once. Regarding treatment: around 19 received Ad26.COV2.S at low or high dose, single or two shots; 5 received placebo; per-sample allocation not given. The samples were gathered on day 63 after the first injection of vaccine or placebo. The material was peripheral blood, obtained in a trial of Ad26.COV2.S vaccine versus placebo. These receptors originate from a person aged 18-65 years who received the Ad26.COV2.S COVID-19 vaccine or a placebo.

V usage is TRBV5-1 and J usage is TRBJ2-3; TRBD2 aligns across 11 bases. This CDR3 contains 17 residues. The germline V gene encodes CDR1 SGHRS and CDR2 YFSETQ. The junction had 7 bases not matched to a gene; V was cut back by 2 bases and J by 2 bases. The CDR3 here is CASSFLTSGALTDTQYF. The CDR3 DNA sequence: TGCGCCAGCAGCTTCCTGACTAGCGGGGCCCTCACAGATACGCAGTATTTT.

This clone was seen a single time. The rearrangement uses TRBV9 and TRBJ2-3; D is unresolved. V gave up 0 bases and J gave up 5 bases, with 4 bases separating them. The CDR3 is 12 amino acids. Germline V CDR1 and CDR2: SGDLS, YYNGEE. CDR3 sequence reads: CASSVVGDTQYF. DNA for the CDR3: TGTGCCAGCAGCGTAGTTGGAGATACGCAGTATTTT.

The V and J genes are TRBV25-1 and TRBJ1-1; D not certain. Germline V gene sequence: CDR1 MGHDK, CDR2 SYGVNS. This CDR3 has 13 amino acids. V lost 3 bases to trimming and J lost 3 bases, with 8 bases between them. The CDR3 sequence: CASSDIAYTEAFF. The CDR3 DNA sequence: TGTGCCAGCAGTGATATCGCATACACTGAAGCTTTCTTT.

CDR3 amino acids: CASSRRGGGPTQYF. CDR3 sequence (DNA): TGTGCCAGCTCACGACGGGGCGGGGGCCCGACACAGTATTTT. The chain recombines TRBV18 with TRBJ2-3, with D perhaps matching TRBD2 (7 bases). The CDR3 consists of 14 residues. Trimming removed 4 bases at V and 12 bases at J, with 20 bases between. Germline-derived CDR1 and CDR2 are KGHSH and LQKENI.

This clone appeared a single time. V is TRBV11-3 and J is TRBJ2-2, with 9 bases aligning to TRBD2. The V segment lost 4 bases and the J segment 8 bases; nucleotides outside the gene matches: 5. This CDR3 region has 14 residues. Germline lookup yields CDR1 SGHNT and CDR2 YENEEA. The CDR3 loop is CASSSGLAQGELFF. The DNA for the CDR3 is TGTGCCAGCAGCTCCGGACTAGCGCAGGGGGAGCTGTTTTTT.

The V gene is TRBV14, the J gene TRBJ1-5; D unclear. Germline V gene sequence: CDR1 SGHDN, CDR2 FVKESK. Trimming took 5 bases from V and 1 from J, leaving 9 bases between them. The CDR3 consists of 14 residues. The CDR3 here is CASSFSGSNQPQHF. The CDR3 DNA sequence: TGTGCCAGCAGCTTTAGTGGGAGCAATCAGCCCCAGCATTTT.

This rearrangement joins TRBV15 to TRBJ1-1; D not certain. Germline V gene lookup returns CDR1 LNHNV and CDR2 YYDKDF (reference sequence). This CDR3 has 13 amino acids. Trimming removed 3 bases from V and 4 bases from J, with 9 bases in between. CDR3 amino acids: CATSSSLGTEAFF. The CDR3 DNA sequence: TGTGCCACCAGCAGCTCGTTGGGCACTGAAGCTTTCTTT.

CDR3 sequence: CASSSYGGPGQPQHF. CDR3 nucleotide sequence: TGTGCCAGCAGCTCGTATGGGGGGCCGGGTCAGCCCCAGCATTTT. This chain links TRBV7-8 with TRBJ1-5; the D gene is possibly TRBD1 (6 bases). The V end lost 4 bases, the J end lost 6 bases, and 16 bases lay between the germline ends. The CDR3 has 15 residues. Per the germline V gene, CDR1 is SGHVS and CDR2 is FQNEAQ.

This sequence joins TRBV5-4 and TRBJ2-4; 9 nucleotides match TRBD2. The CDR3 has 17 amino acids. Germline values: CDR1 SGHNT, CDR2 YYREEE (reference sequence). J lost 2 bases, V lost 1 base, and 7 bases had no gene match. The CDR3 sequence is CASSLSGGPLSKNIQYF. The CDR3, as DNA: TGTGCCAGCAGCTTGAGCGGGGGGCCCTTATCCAAAAACATTCAGTACTTC.

J is TRBJ2-7 and V is TRBV21-1; the table names TRBD1, a call not compared with the DNA. TRBV21-1 is assigned pseudogene status. This CDR3 is 14 amino acids long. The DNA for the CDR3 is TGTGCCAGCAGCACCCAGACAGGTACCTACGAGCAGTACTTC. Translation: CASSTQTGTYEQYF.

In its sample, this clone was seen a few times. The chain has TRBV4-1 and TRBJ1-4; D remains unclear. This CDR3 is built from 16 residues. The germline V and J ends were trimmed by 1 base and 5 bases, with 14 bases remaining between them. Germline CDR1 is MGHRA and CDR2 is YSYEKL. Here the CDR3 DNA reads TGCGCCAGCAGCCAAGGGGGTGGTTCCGGGAATGAAAAACTGTTTTTT. It encodes CASSQGGGSGNEKLFF.

The rearrangement joins TRBV19 to TRBJ1-3; 8 bases are a match to TRBD1. CDR3 length: 16 residues. Trimming cost V 6 bases and J 4 bases; bases outside gene matches: 11. CDR1 and CDR2 (germline): LNHDA, SQIVND (reference sequence). CDR3 bases: TGTGCCAGTAGGAGCGACAGGGGATCCTTCGGAAACACCATATATTTT. Its protein product is CASRSDRGSFGNTIYF.

This clone was observed a few times. The chain links TRBV5-4 to TRBJ2-1; no firm D call. Trimming took 0 bases from V and 7 from J, leaving 5 bases between them. CDR3 length: 12 residues. Looked up from germline, CDR1 is SGHNT and CDR2 is YYREEE (reference sequence). The DNA of the CDR3 is TGTGCCAGCAGCTTGGCCTTAAATGAGCAGTTCTTC. Residues: CASSLALNEQFF.

The chain has TRBV4-1 and TRBJ1-1; D is undetermined. V shed 3 bases and J shed 7 bases, with 6 bases lying between them. The CDR3 contains 11 residues. Germline V gives CDR1 MGHRA, CDR2 YSYEKL. CDR3 in DNA: TGCGCCAGCAGCCAGGGATATGAAGCTTTCTTT. It specifies CASSQGYEAFF.

The DNA of the CDR3 is TGTGCCAGCTCAAAAAGGGATCCGACCTACGAGCAGTACTTC. Amino acid sequence: CASSKRDPTYEQYF. The chain joins TRBV27 to TRBJ2-7, with unresolved D. Trimming left V 8 bases short and J 2 bases short, with 16 bases between. The length of the CDR3 is 14 residues. Germline V gene data show CDR1 as MNHEY and CDR2 as SMNVEV (reference sequence).

This clone was counted a few times. The chain uses TRBV10-3 and TRBJ2-2; the match to TRBD1 covers 8 bases. The germline V gene has CDR1 ENHRY and CDR2 SYGVKD. CDR3 length: 15 residues. V lost 4 bases and J lost 5; bases outside the gene matches: 6. This CDR3 reads CAISAAGGETGELFF. In nucleotides, the CDR3 is TGTGCCATCAGTGCGGCAGGGGGCGAGACCGGGGAGCTGTTTTTT.

The chain is built from TRBV6-5 and TRBJ1-2; TRBD1 matches 9 bases. The CDR3 has 14 amino acids. The germline V gene encodes CDR1 MNHEY and CDR2 SVGAGI. The V and J ends lost 6 bases and 3 bases, in that order; junction bases with no gene match: 5. CDR3 bases: TGTGCCAGCAGAGGCACAGGGGGCCACTATGGCTACACCTTC. The encoded protein is CASRGTGGHYGYTF.

In this sample, this clone turned up once. The rearrangement links TRBV30 to TRBJ1-1; maybe TRBD1 (5 bases). Trimming shortened V by 0 bases and J by 6 bases, and 8 bases separated the two germline ends. This CDR3 is built from 12 residues. The germline V gene encodes CDR1 GTSNPN and CDR2 SVGIG (reference sequence). CDR3 residues: CAWSVQGPEAFF. The CDR3 DNA reads TGTGCCTGGAGTGTCCAGGGTCCTGAAGCTTTCTTT.

CDR3 region: CASRSREDYGYTF. CDR3 in DNA: TGTGCCAGCAGGTCCAGGGAGGACTATGGCTACACCTTC. The chain couples TRBV5-4 to TRBJ1-2, with TRBD1 as a possible D gene (5 bases). Trimming took off 5 bases at V and 3 bases at J, with 11 bases between the two ends. From germline, CDR1 is SGHNT and CDR2 YYREEE (reference sequence). CDR3 length: 13 amino acids.

The genes are TRBV4-1 and TRBJ1-5; TRBD1 aligns across 8 bases. V trimming: 3 bases; J trimming: 2 bases; junction bases outside the gene matches: 0. Germline CDR1 reads MGHRA; CDR2 reads YSYEKL. The CDR3 is 14 amino acids. The CDR3 DNA reads as TGCGCCAGCAGCCAGACAGGGGGCAATCAGCCCCAGCATTTT. Its protein product is CASSQTGGNQPQHF.

This clone was picked up a small number of times. This chain joins TRBV5-5 and TRBJ1-5; TRBD1 matches 7 bases. The CDR3 has 15 amino acids. Germline CDR1 and CDR2: SGHKS and YYEKEE (reference sequence). V lost 4 bases and J lost 3; bases outside the gene matches: 7. DNA of the CDR3: TGTGCCAGCAGCATAGGACAGGTCTCCAATCAGCCCCAGCATTTT. Residues: CASSIGQVSNQPQHF.

The V gene is TRBV14, the J gene TRBJ2-3; the D is unclear. Germline V gene sequence: CDR1 SGHDN, CDR2 FVKESK. Trimming took off 4 bases at V and 7 bases at J, with 24 bases between the two ends. The CDR3 is made up of 17 amino acids. The CDR3 DNA follows: TGTGCCAGCAGCCTAAAAATAGGGCAGGACCTTCGGAATACGCAGTATTTT. It translates to CASSLKIGQDLRNTQYF.

The V call is TRBV5-4, the J call TRBJ1-1, with D possibly being TRBD1 (6 bases). CDR3 size: 12 residues. In germline, CDR1 is SGHNT, CDR2 YYREEE (reference sequence). Trimming left V 4 bases short and J 9 bases short, with 13 bases between. As DNA, the CDR3 is TGTGCCAGCAGCACCGCCGGGACACAAGCTTTCTTT. Protein product: CASSTAGTQAFF.

The V call is TRBV10-3, the J call TRBJ2-7, with D tentatively TRBD2 (5 bases). This CDR3 has 15 amino acids. The V end lost 3 bases, the J end lost 6 bases, and 18 bases lay between the germline ends. Germline CDR1 reads ENHRY; CDR2 reads SYGVKD. This CDR3 is CAISEWERPPTEQYF. The CDR3 nucleotides are TGTGCCATCAGTGAATGGGAGCGGCCCCCCACCGAGCAGTACTTC.

The gene calls are TRBV6-6 and TRBJ2-5; perhaps TRBD2 as D (5 bases). This CDR3 has 13 amino acids. Germline loops: CDR1 MNHNY, CDR2 SVGAGI (reference sequence). With 6 bases removed from V and 5 bases from J, the gap between germline ends came to 13 bases. As DNA, the CDR3 is TGTGCCAGCAGCAGAGGGCTGGGGGAGACCCAGTACTTC. Protein: CASSRGLGETQYF.

This clone was seen just once. The chain recombines TRBV19 with TRBJ2-5; D possibly corresponds to TRBD1 (5 bases). The CDR3 runs to 13 residues. The ends were cut back, 5 bases at V and 5 bases at J, with 12 bases in the middle. Looked up from germline, CDR1 is LNHDA and CDR2 is SQIVND (reference sequence). For the CDR3, the DNA is TGTGCCAGTAGTTCCAGGGTTTTCGAGACCCAGTACTTC. Translated: CASSSRVFETQYF.

The V call is TRBV6-4, the J call TRBJ2-2, with D maybe TRBD2 (6 bases). Germline V CDR1 and CDR2: MRHNA, SNTAGT. Trimming took 6 bases from V and 7 from J, leaving 15 bases between them. This CDR3 contains 14 residues. The CDR3 sequence is CASRNGGANGELFF. Written as DNA, the CDR3 is TGTGCCAGCAGAAACGGAGGGGCGAACGGGGAGCTGTTTTTT.

The CDR3 bases are TGTGCCAGCAGCCAAGGCCCCCAGGTTGCGACTGCCGAGCAGTACTTC. Protein sequence: CASSQGPQVATAEQYF. This rearrangement joins TRBV4-2 to TRBJ2-7, with D unresolved. Trimming left V 1 base short and J 6 bases short, with 19 bases between. CDR1 and CDR2 from the germline V gene are LGHNA and YNFKEQ. The CDR3 runs 16 residues.

This chain uses TRBV6-6 with TRBJ2-7; D is possibly TRBD2 (5 bases). Germline-derived CDR1 and CDR2 are MNHNY and SVGAGI (reference sequence). The CDR3 spans 15 residues. Trimming removed 2 bases from V and 0 bases from J, with 11 bases in between. The CDR3 DNA sequence: TGTGCCAGCAGTTACATTCGGGGTCCCTCCTACGAGCAGTACTTC. Protein: CASSYIRGPSYEQYF.

The J gene is TRBJ2-7, the V gene TRBV13; 11 bases are shared with TRBD2. From germline, CDR1 is PRHDT and CDR2 FYEKMQ (reference sequence). V was clipped by 0 bases and J by 4 bases; unmatched bases: 2. The CDR3 totals 15 residues. This chain's CDR3 is CASSLGLAGGYEQYF. CDR3 nucleotide sequence: TGTGCCAGCAGCTTAGGGCTAGCGGGGGGTTACGAGCAGTACTTC.

The chain combines TRBV3-1 (or the pseudogene TRBV3-2) with TRBJ1-1, with TRBD1 identical over 8 bases. The germline V gene has CDR1 LGHDT and CDR2 YNNKEL (reference sequence). V was clipped by 5 bases and J by 5 bases; unmatched bases: 7. The CDR3 is made up of 14 amino acids. The CDR3 loop reads CASSERQGRTEAFF. The DNA for the CDR3 is TGTGCCAGCAGCGAAAGACAGGGGAGGACTGAAGCTTTCTTT.

Notes on this clone: One end of the junction does not line up with germline, which may come from a read error. This chain links TRBV11-2 with TRBJ1-2; D is ambiguous. The germline V gene has CDR1 SGHAT and CDR2 FQNNGV. This CDR3 comprises 15 residues. The CDR3 DNA reads as TGTACCAGCAGCTTAGCCTCTCGAGAATTGGGTGGCTACACCTTC. Translation: CTSSLASRELGGYTF.